The 31 T cell receptor beta chains below all came from one sample that was sequenced in a study of a mutant IDH1 vaccine in newly diagnosed glioma. No antigen has been assigned to these receptors. Time point noted: week 5, during vaccination. Every vaccination contained 300 ug of the mutant IDH1 20-mer peptide and was paired with topical imiquimod. Profiling relied on immunoSEQ multiplex PCR, and the TCRdb table lists in-frame clones only, not all of them. There are about 53,000 clones in the sample; approximately 79% occur only once, and nearly 7.5% lies in the top ten. Specimen: PBMCs, collected from a glioma patient whose treatment included an IDH1 peptide vaccine. The origin of the receptors is a woman aged 50 to 65 with glioma.

The sample holds a few counts of this clone. The chain recombines TRBV19 with TRBJ2-2; D might be TRBD1 (6 bases). Germline V gives CDR1 LNHDA, CDR2 SQIVND (reference sequence). The CDR3 extends over 15 amino acids. Trimming took off 8 bases at V and 3 bases at J, with 16 bases between the two ends. In DNA, the CDR3 is TGTGCCAGTGGGCTCGGGGCAGGGGACACCGGGGAGCTGTTTTTT. The encoded protein is CASGLGAGDTGELFF.

This clone showed up just a few times. The V gene is TRBV4-2, the J gene TRBJ1-2, with D perhaps TRBD1 (5 bases). The CDR3 has 18 residues. Per the germline V gene, CDR1 is LGHNA and CDR2 is YNFKEQ. V was pared by 1 base and J by 6 bases, with 24 bases between. In DNA form, the CDR3 reads TGTGCCAGCAGCCAAGCTGGGACCATATCTTCGGATGATCATGGCTACACCTTC. Translation gives CASSQAGTISSDDHGYTF.

The gene calls are TRBV5-6 and TRBJ2-3; 7 bases are shared with TRBD1. Germline V CDR1 and CDR2: SGHDT, YYEEEE. The CDR3 is 14 amino acids. With 4 bases clipped from V and 4 bases from J, the junction kept 6 bases outside the gene matches. The CDR3 DNA reads as TGTGCCAGCAGCCATCGACAGGGTGCAGATACGCAGTATTTT. Translated, it gives CASSHRQGADTQYF.

In the case of this clone: Its ends do not fully match the called genes, so a read error is possible. The chain is built from TRBV4-2 and TRBJ1-2, with unresolved D. The CDR3 covers 13 residues. Per the germline V gene, CDR1 is LGHNA and CDR2 is YNFKEQ. CDR3 loop: CASSQDEFRFGEF. DNA for the CDR3: TGTGCCAGCAGCCAAGATGAATTCCGGTTTGGGGAATTC.

This clone turned up a few times. The J gene is TRBJ1-2, the V gene TRBV5-6; D call uncertain. Germline assignment: CDR1 SGHDT and CDR2 YYEEEE. V dropped 3 bases and J dropped 3 bases, with 9 bases sitting between them. This CDR3 is 13 amino acids long. The CDR3 nucleotides are TGTGCCAGCAGCTCATGGGCCCACTATGGCTACACCTTC. Translation gives CASSSWAHYGYTF.

The chain has TRBV30 and TRBJ2-6; D is possibly TRBD1 (5 bases). Per the germline V gene, CDR1 is GTSNPN and CDR2 is SVGIG (reference sequence). Trimming took off 0 bases at V and 0 bases at J, with 18 bases between the two ends. The CDR3 totals 19 residues. Here the CDR3 DNA reads TGTGCCTGGAGTGTACTGGCAGGGTCGCCGATCTCTGGGGCCAACGTCCTGACTTTC. It codes for CAWSVLAGSPISGANVLTF.

V and J are TRBV7-2 and TRBJ2-1, with TRBD2 matching over 10 bases. V lost 3 bases to trimming and J lost 15 bases; unmatched junction nucleotides: 11. The CDR3 is 14 amino acids. CDR1 and CDR2 from the germline V gene are SGHTA and FQGNSA. Written as DNA, the CDR3 is TGTGCCAGCAGCTTTAGCGGGGGGACTCCGGACACGTTCTTC. Translated, it gives CASSFSGGTPDTFF. Drawing the rest from reference TRBV7-2 and TRBJ2-1, the complete variable domain is GAGVSQSPSNKVTEKGKDVELRCDPISGHTALYWYRQSLGQGLEFLIYFQGNSAPDKSGLPSDRFSAERTGGSVSTLTIQRTQQEDSAVYLCASSFSGGTPDTFFGPGTRLTVL.

This chain connects TRBV7-9 to TRBJ1-2, with 9 bases aligning to TRBD1. The germline CDR1 and CDR2 sequences are SEHNR and FQNEAQ (reference sequence). The CDR3 contains 15 residues. With 9 bases clipped from V and 8 bases from J, the junction kept 16 bases outside the gene matches. The CDR3 is CASYGTGLRRLGYTF. The CDR3 DNA follows: TGTGCCAGTTACGGGACAGGGCTCAGGCGTCTAGGCTACACCTTC.

The rearrangement links TRBV19 to TRBJ1-2; tentative D call: TRBD1 (5 bases). V lost 7 bases and J lost 5, with 11 bases in between. CDR1 is LNHDA, CDR2 SQIVND, per germline (reference sequence). The CDR3 covers 12 residues. For the CDR3, the DNA is TGTGCCAGTACCTTCGGGGGTTATGGCTACACCTTC. Protein sequence: CASTFGGYGYTF.

The chain joins TRBV27 to TRBJ1-6, with 7 bases matching TRBD1. Germline V gene data show CDR1 as MNHEY and CDR2 as SMNVEV (reference sequence). The length of the CDR3 is 18 residues. The V gene end was trimmed by 5 bases and the J gene end by 0 bases; junction bases not matched to a gene: 10. Written as DNA, the CDR3 is TGTGCCAGCAGTACACCGGGACAGAAGGGCTCCTATAATTCACCCCTCCACTTT. Translation: CASSTPGQKGSYNSPLHF.

J is TRBJ2-7 and V is TRBV7-9, with 10 bases lining up with TRBD1. Germline lookup yields CDR1 SEHNR and CDR2 FQNEAQ (reference sequence). This CDR3 is built from 15 residues. Trimming took 1 base from V and 5 from J; bases not matched to a gene: 5. This CDR3 reads CASSLGWGQGHEQYF. The CDR3 coding sequence is TGTGCCAGCAGCTTAGGGTGGGGACAGGGGCACGAGCAGTACTTC.

The chain couples TRBV5-1 to TRBJ1-2, with D maybe TRBD1 (5 bases). The CDR3 runs 13 residues. Germline V gene data show CDR1 as SGHRS and CDR2 as YFSETQ. V was pared by 5 bases and J by 5 bases, with 13 bases between. For the CDR3, the DNA is TGCGCCAGCAGGTCGGACATTTATTATGGCTACACCTTC. This encodes CASRSDIYYGYTF. Based on the CDR3 plus reference TRBV5-1 and TRBJ1-2, the full variable domain is KAGVTQTPRYLIKTRGQQVTLSCSPISGHRSVSWYQQTPGQGLQFLFEYFSETQRNKGNFPGRFSGRQFSNSRSEMNVSTLELGDSALYLCASRSDIYYGYTFGSGTRLTVV.

The CDR3 is CASSLNRFSGNTIYF. Written as DNA, the CDR3 is TGTGCCAGCAGCTTAAATCGGTTCTCTGGAAACACCATATATTTT. The J gene is TRBJ1-3, the V gene TRBV7-8; D remains ambiguous. Germline CDR1 SGHVS, CDR2 FQNEAQ. The V and J ends lost 2 bases and 0 bases respectively, with 8 bases between them. The CDR3 spans 15 residues.

The chain is built from TRBV9 and TRBJ1-6; 8 nucleotides agree with TRBD1. The CDR3 length is 15 residues. The V segment lost 4 bases and the J segment 6 bases; nucleotides outside the gene matches: 6. Germline V CDR1 and CDR2: SGDLS, YYNGEE. CDR3 sequence reads: CASSSRTGFNSPLHF. The CDR3, as DNA: TGTGCCAGCAGCTCTAGGACAGGGTTTAATTCACCCCTCCACTTT.

J is TRBJ2-7 and V is TRBV6-5, with 11 bases fitting TRBD1. This CDR3 contains 15 residues. Germline loops: CDR1 MNHEY, CDR2 SVGAGI. V gave up 4 bases and J gave up 0 bases; unmatched junction bases: 2. The chain's CDR3 is CASSSGQGASYEQYF. As DNA, the CDR3 is TGTGCCAGCAGTTCCGGACAGGGGGCCTCCTACGAGCAGTACTTC.

The chain is built from TRBV7-9 and TRBJ2-7; D gene unclear. The germline V gene has CDR1 SEHNR and CDR2 FQNEAQ (reference sequence). V dropped 5 bases and J dropped 3 bases, with 11 bases sitting between them. This CDR3 is 13 amino acids long. The CDR3 DNA reads as TGTGCCAGCAGCCCGCACGAAGTCTACGAGCAGTACTTC. Its translation is CASSPHEVYEQYF.

This clone was seen a handful of times. The chain carries TRBV7-3 and TRBJ1-5, with D unresolved. V lost 4 bases, J lost 3 bases, and 7 bases lay in between. The germline gives CDR1 SGHTA, CDR2 FQGTGA. The CDR3 length is 13 residues. CDR3 bases: TGTGCCAGCAGCTCCCGACCCAATCAGCCCCAGCATTTT. Amino acids: CASSSRPNQPQHF. The full variable domain, with the rest looked up from reference TRBV7-3 and TRBJ1-5, is GAGVSQTPSNKVTEKGKYVELRCDPISGHTALYWYRQSLGQGPEFLIYFQGTGAADDSGLPNDRFFAVRPEGSVSTLKIQRTERGDSAVYLCASSSRPNQPQHFGDGTRLSIL.

This clone was detected only a few times. The chain employs TRBV19 and TRBJ1-1; TRBD1 might be the D (6 bases). Trimming cost V 4 bases and J 8 bases, with 14 bases left between them. The CDR3 loop spans 13 amino acids. In germline, CDR1 is LNHDA, CDR2 SQIVND (reference sequence). As DNA, the CDR3 is TGTGCCAGTAGTACCCCACTGACAGGAGAAGCTTTCTTT. Amino acids: CASSTPLTGEAFF. The full variable domain, in which reference TRBV19 and TRBJ1-1 provide the parts outside the CDR3, is DGGITQSPKYLFRKEGQNVTLSCEQNLNHDAMYWYRQDPGQGLRLIYYSQIVNDFQKGDIAEGYSVSREKKESFPLTVTSAQKNPTAFYLCASSTPLTGEAFFGQGTRLTVV.

The count of this clone is one. This sequence joins TRBV5-1 and TRBJ1-4, with D perhaps matching TRBD1 (6 bases). Germline CDR1 SGHRS, CDR2 YFSETQ. The CDR3 runs to 17 residues. Trimming took 6 bases from V and 1 from J, leaving 19 bases between them. The DNA for the CDR3 is TGCGCCAGCAAAACAGGGACGGATCTGGGAACTAATGAAAAACTGTTTTTT. Translated: CASKTGTDLGTNEKLFF.

V gene TRBV29-1 combines with J gene TRBJ2-2, with 10 nucleotides matching TRBD1. The junction had 5 bases not matched to a gene; V was cut back by 5 bases and J by 2 bases. The CDR3 consists of 15 residues. From germline, CDR1 is SQVTM and CDR2 ANQGSEA. This CDR3 reads CSVPRDRGNTGELFF. CDR3 nucleotide sequence: TGCAGCGTTCCCCGGGACAGGGGAAACACCGGGGAGCTGTTTTTT.

This sequence joins TRBV7-2 and TRBJ1-4; no reliable D call. Germline values: CDR1 SGHTA, CDR2 FQGNSA. V lost 1 base and J lost 5, with 11 bases in between. The CDR3 totals 15 residues. CDR3 residues: CASSLVGRSNEKLFF. CDR3 in DNA: TGTGCCAGCAGCTTAGTCGGCAGGTCCAATGAAAAACTGTTTTTT.

This clone was recorded a few times. V gene TRBV18 combines with J gene TRBJ1-5; no clear D. The V gene lost 2 bases and the J gene lost 2 bases, with 1 base spanning the gap. CDR1 and CDR2 from the germline V gene are KGHSH and LQKENI. The CDR3 is made up of 12 amino acids. CDR3 sequence reads: CASSPGNQPQHF. DNA of the CDR3: TGTGCCAGCTCACCAGGCAATCAGCCCCAGCATTTT.

Regarding this clone: Because it lacks the conserved phenylalanine or tryptophan at the end, this CDR3 is likely a read error. The DNA is omitted, as the CDR3 cannot be located on it reliably, and the CDR3 follows TCRdb's listing. CDR3: CASSVTVL. This chain links TRBV10-1 with TRBJ1-1; TRBD1, as called in the table, went unchecked against the DNA. Germline-derived CDR1 and CDR2 are WNHNN and SYGVQD (reference sequence). The CDR3 is 8 amino acids long, termini counted.

This clone was recorded once. The chain is built from TRBV2 and TRBJ1-5, with D possibly being TRBD1 (5 bases). V lost 6 bases and J lost 7, with 10 bases in between. From germline, CDR1 is SNHLY and CDR2 FYNNEI. This CDR3 has 12 amino acids. The CDR3 loop reads CASRGGSQPQHF. In nucleotides, the CDR3 is TGTGCCAGCAGGGGGGGGTCGCAGCCCCAGCATTTT.

The chain has TRBV7-2 and TRBJ1-5; 8 bases agree with TRBD1. With 3 bases clipped from V and 2 bases from J, the junction kept 3 bases outside the gene matches. From germline, CDR1 is SGHTA and CDR2 FQGNSA. This CDR3 has 15 amino acids. DNA for the CDR3: TGTGCCAGCAGCTTCGGGACAGGCGGCAATCAGCCCCAGCATTTT. Protein product: CASSFGTGGNQPQHF.

The chain recombines TRBV30 with TRBJ2-5; D possibly uses TRBD1 or TRBD2 (5 bases each). Trimming took 0 bases from V and 4 from J, leaving 9 bases between them. The CDR3 totals 13 residues. CDR1 is GTSNPN, CDR2 SVGIG, per germline (reference sequence). The CDR3, as DNA: TGTGCCTGGAGTGTAACGGGACCAGAGACCCAGTACTTC. It codes for CAWSVTGPETQYF. Variable domain in full (rest from reference TRBV30 and TRBJ2-5): SQTIHQWPATLVQPVGSPLSLECTVEGTSNPNLYWYRQAAGRGLQLLFYSVGIGQISSEVPQNLSASRPQDRQFILSSKKLLLSDSGFYLCAWSVTGPETQYFGPGTRLLVL.

This clone was observed a handful of times. For the CDR3, the DNA is TGTGCCAGCAGCGTTGGGTCCTTAAGCGGAGATACGCAGTATTTT. This sequence encodes CASSVGSLSGDTQYF. This chain connects TRBV9 to TRBJ2-3; TRBD2 is a possible D gene (5 bases). The V and J ends lost 2 bases and 5 bases respectively, with 15 bases between them. The CDR3 totals 15 residues. Germline CDR1 reads SGDLS; CDR2 reads YYNGEE. Drawing the rest from reference TRBV9 and TRBJ2-3, the complete variable domain is DSGVTQTPKHLITATGQRVTLRCSPRSGDLSVYWYQQSLDQGLQFLIQYYNGEERAKGNILERFSAQQFPDLHSELNLSSLELGDSALYFCASSVGSLSGDTQYFGPGTRLTVL.

The rearrangement links TRBV14 to TRBJ2-7; the D is unclear. Germline V gives CDR1 SGHDN, CDR2 FVKESK. This CDR3 contains 12 residues. The ends were cut back, 2 bases at V and 2 bases at J, with 4 bases in the middle. In DNA form, the CDR3 reads TGTGCCAGCAGCCAATACACCTACGAGCAGTACTTC. Translated: CASSQYTYEQYF.

This sequence joins TRBV5-1 and TRBJ2-5; 9 bases match TRBD2. V shed 0 bases, J shed 1 base, and the junction held 4 bases outside the gene matches. Germline CDR1 is SGHRS and CDR2 is YFSETQ. The CDR3 is made up of 16 amino acids. CDR3 amino acids: CASSLAAGGPQETQYF. The CDR3 coding sequence is TGCGCCAGCAGCTTGGCGGCGGGGGGGCCCCAAGAGACCCAGTACTTC.

V and J are TRBV27 and TRBJ1-6, with a tentative D call TRBD1 (5 bases). The V end was cut by 2 bases, the J end by 6 bases, with 11 bases between. Per the germline V gene, CDR1 is MNHEY and CDR2 is SMNVEV (reference sequence). CDR3 length equals 15 residues. The CDR3 here is CASSLPDTANSPLHF. The CDR3 nucleotides are TGTGCCAGCAGTTTACCGGACACAGCTAATTCACCCCTCCACTTT.

This clone has a handful of counts. The V call is TRBV20-1, the J call TRBJ2-5, with D perhaps TRBD2 (5 bases). Per germline, CDR1 DFQATT and CDR2 SNEGSKA (reference sequence). Trimming took 7 bases from V and 7 from J, leaving 13 bases between them. The CDR3 loop spans 11 amino acids. The CDR3 here is CSVGPGGTQYF. The DNA of the CDR3 is TGCAGTGTGGGCCCTGGAGGGACCCAGTACTTC.